This is a list of T cell receptor beta chains from one sample in a study of immune cell composition in non-small cell lung cancer. Sequenced by immunoSEQ multiplex PCR; TCRdb stores in-frame clones only, minus some. The sample lists more than 6,500 clones, around 67% occurring once. Sequencing was carried out using non-adjacent lung tissue. These receptors were taken from a human donor with non-small cell lung cancer. Each CDR3 is given with its conserved first and last residue. D genes are given only for firm matches. The listing skips clone size in some rows; elsewhere it reads once, few, many or a size class.

cdr3_aa: CASSQDRGMYNTGELFF
cdr3_nt: TGTGCCAGCAGCCAGGACAGGGGAATGTACAACACCGGGGAGCTGTTTTTT
cdr3_length: 17
clone_size: .
v_call: TRBV14
j_call: TRBJ2-2
d_call: TRBD1

cdr3_aa: CASSSGTGFGELFF
cdr3_nt: TGTGCCAGCAGTTCCGGGACAGGGTTCGGGGAGCTGTTTTTT
cdr3_length: 14
clone_size: few
v_call: TRBV6-1
j_call: TRBJ2-2
d_call: TRBD1

cdr3_aa: CASSPGQGRGNTIYF
cdr3_nt: TGTGCCAGCAGCCCCGGACAGGGAAGAGGAAACACCATATATTTT
cdr3_length: 15
clone_size: few
v_call: TRBV7-9
j_call: TRBJ1-3
d_call: TRBD1

cdr3_aa: CASRGGSVGAPLHF
cdr3_nt: TGTGCCAGCAGAGGAGGATCTGTGGGTGCACCCCTCCACTTT
cdr3_length: 14
clone_size: .
v_call: TRBV2
j_call: TRBJ1-6
d_call: .

cdr3_aa: CASSYSGQGKNIQYF
cdr3_nt: TGTGCCAGCAGTTACTCGGGACAGGGGAAAAACATTCAGTACTTC
cdr3_length: 15
clone_size: .
v_call: TRBV6-5
j_call: TRBJ2-4
d_call: TRBD1

cdr3_aa: CATRLAEVAYEQYF
cdr3_nt: TGTGCCACCCGCCTAGCGGAAGTTGCCTACGAGCAGTACTTC
cdr3_length: 14
clone_size: medium-sized
v_call: TRBV6-5
j_call: TRBJ2-7
d_call: TRBD2

cdr3_aa: CASTSGDRGTEAFF
cdr3_nt: TGCGCCAGCACTTCAGGGGACAGAGGAACTGAAGCTTTCTTT
cdr3_length: 14
clone_size: .
v_call: TRBV5-1
j_call: TRBJ1-1
d_call: TRBD1

cdr3_aa: CASSHRVNYGYTF
cdr3_nt: TGCGCCAGCAGCCACAGGGTTAACTATGGCTACACCTTC
cdr3_length: 13
clone_size: .
v_call: TRBV23-1
j_call: TRBJ1-2
d_call: .

cdr3_aa: CASSSRPTSLDTQYF
cdr3_nt: TGTGCTAGCAGCTCCCGCCCGACTAGTCTGGATACGCAGTATTTT
cdr3_length: 15
clone_size: .
v_call: TRBV7-7
j_call: TRBJ2-3
d_call: .

cdr3_aa: CASSFPWGGRRETQYF
cdr3_nt: TGTGCCAGCAGCTTTCCCTGGGGAGGGCGGAGAGAGACCCAGTACTTC
cdr3_length: 16
clone_size: .
v_call: TRBV7-2
j_call: TRBJ2-5
d_call: TRBD2

cdr3_aa: CASSEQGMEVYTEAFF
cdr3_nt: TGCGCCAGCAGCGAACAGGGGATGGAGGTGTACACTGAAGCTTTCTTT
cdr3_length: 16
clone_size: .
v_call: TRBV5-1
j_call: TRBJ1-1
d_call: TRBD1

cdr3_aa: CASSLYNSYEQYF
cdr3_nt: TGTGCCAGCAGCTTGTACAACTCCTACGAGCAGTACTTC
cdr3_length: 13
clone_size: .
v_call: TRBV5-6
j_call: TRBJ2-7
d_call: .

cdr3_aa: CASSPDRGIYEQYF
cdr3_nt: TGCGCCAGCAGCCCGGACAGGGGGATCTACGAGCAGTACTTC
cdr3_length: 14
clone_size: .
v_call: TRBV5-1
j_call: TRBJ2-7
d_call: TRBD1

cdr3_aa: CASSLSGRAVNYGYTF
cdr3_nt: TGTGCCAGCAGTTTATCGGGCAGGGCCGTTAACTATGGCTACACCTTC
cdr3_length: 16
clone_size: few
v_call: TRBV27
j_call: TRBJ1-2
d_call: .

cdr3_aa: CASSVDRGNSPLHF
cdr3_nt: TGTGCCAGCAGTGTAGACAGGGGTAATTCACCCCTCCACTTT
cdr3_length: 14
clone_size: .
v_call: TRBV2
j_call: TRBJ1-6
d_call: TRBD1

cdr3_aa: CASSSIDPGQNTEAFF
cdr3_nt: TGTGCCAGCAGTTCAATAGACCCAGGGCAGAACACTGAAGCTTTCTTT
cdr3_length: 16
clone_size: .
v_call: TRBV27
j_call: TRBJ1-1
d_call: .

cdr3_aa: CASAGGTGANVLTF
cdr3_nt: TGTGCCTCAGCCGGGGGGACTGGGGCCAACGTCCTGACTTTC
cdr3_length: 14
clone_size: .
v_call: TRBV30
j_call: TRBJ2-6
d_call: TRBD2

cdr3_aa: CASSLDGWTSGGAAGANVLTF
cdr3_nt: TGTGCCAGCAGCTTAGATGGGTGGACTAGCGGGGGGGCAGCTGGGGCCAACGTCCTGACTTTC
cdr3_length: 21
clone_size: .
v_call: TRBV7-8
j_call: TRBJ2-6
d_call: TRBD2

cdr3_aa: CASSPASGKISGANVLTF
cdr3_nt: TGCGCCAGCAGCCCAGCGAGCGGGAAGATTTCTGGGGCCAACGTCCTGACTTTC
cdr3_length: 18
clone_size: .
v_call: TRBV4-3
j_call: TRBJ2-6
d_call: TRBD2

cdr3_aa: CASSPSGNRNIQYF
cdr3_nt: TGTGCCAGCAGTCCCTCGGGGAACCGAAACATTCAGTACTTC
cdr3_length: 14
clone_size: .
v_call: TRBV28
j_call: TRBJ2-4
d_call: .

cdr3_aa: CASRVTSANTGELFF
cdr3_nt: TGTGCCAGCAGGGTGACTAGCGCTAACACCGGGGAGCTGTTTTTT
cdr3_length: 15
clone_size: .
v_call: TRBV6-5
j_call: TRBJ2-2
d_call: TRBD2

cdr3_aa: CASSLQVGLAVNEQFF
cdr3_nt: TGCGCCAGCAGCCTACAAGTGGGACTAGCAGTTAATGAGCAGTTCTTC
cdr3_length: 16
clone_size: few
v_call: TRBV5-1
j_call: TRBJ2-1
d_call: TRBD2

cdr3_aa: CAWKSREETQYF
cdr3_nt: TGTGCCTGGAAGAGCAGGGAAGAGACCCAGTACTTC
cdr3_length: 12
clone_size: .
v_call: TRBV30
j_call: TRBJ2-5
d_call: .

cdr3_aa: CASRLETGGQETQYF
cdr3_nt: TGTGCCAGCAGATTAGAGACAGGGGGCCAAGAGACCCAGTACTTC
cdr3_length: 15
clone_size: .
v_call: TRBV5-6
j_call: TRBJ2-5
d_call: TRBD1

cdr3_aa: CASSLIAGGQGDEQFF
cdr3_nt: TGCGCCAGCAGCTTAATAGCGGGGGGGCAGGGTGATGAGCAGTTCTTC
cdr3_length: 16
clone_size: .
v_call: TRBV5-1
j_call: TRBJ2-1
d_call: TRBD2

cdr3_aa: CASSEKYEQYF
cdr3_nt: TGTGCCAGCAGTGAGAAATACGAGCAGTACTTC
cdr3_length: 11
clone_size: .
v_call: TRBV6-5
j_call: TRBJ2-7
d_call: .

cdr3_aa: CASKNDRGNGEQYF
cdr3_nt: TGTGCCAGCAAAAATGACAGGGGGAATGGCGAGCAGTACTTC
cdr3_length: 14
clone_size: .
v_call: TRBV2
j_call: TRBJ2-7
d_call: TRBD1

cdr3_aa: CASSLTTHEQYF
cdr3_nt: TGTGCCAGCAGCTTAACAACCCACGAGCAGTACTTC
cdr3_length: 12
clone_size: .
v_call: TRBV7-9
j_call: TRBJ2-7
d_call: .

cdr3_aa: CASSGTTGDTGELFF
cdr3_nt: TGTGCCAGCAGCGGTACCACAGGGGACACCGGGGAGCTGTTTTTT
cdr3_length: 15
clone_size: .
v_call: TRBV6-1
j_call: TRBJ2-2
d_call: TRBD1

cdr3_aa: CASRRIPGQGAHF
cdr3_nt: TGTGCCAGCAGGCGGATCCCGGGACAGGGGGCCCATTTT
cdr3_length: 13
clone_size: .
v_call: TRBV28
j_call: TRBJ1-4
d_call: TRBD1

cdr3_aa: CASSTTGTGRLEQYF
cdr3_nt: TGTGCCAGTAGTACGACCGGGACAGGGAGGCTCGAGCAGTACTTC
cdr3_length: 15
clone_size: few
v_call: TRBV19
j_call: TRBJ2-7
d_call: TRBD1

cdr3_aa: CASSQEGPRLGTQYF
cdr3_nt: TGTGCCAGCAGTCAGGAGGGACCTCGGCTGGGTACGCAGTATTTT
cdr3_length: 15
clone_size: .
v_call: TRBV27
j_call: TRBJ2-3
d_call: .

cdr3_aa: CARSSSTGVYGYTF
cdr3_nt: TGTGCCAGAAGCTCCTCAACAGGGGTCTATGGCTACACCTTC
cdr3_length: 14
clone_size: .
v_call: TRBV4-2
j_call: TRBJ1-2
d_call: TRBD1

cdr3_aa: CSVAGGSNQPQHF
cdr3_nt: TGCAGCGTTGCAGGGGGAAGCAATCAGCCCCAGCATTTT
cdr3_length: 13
clone_size: .
v_call: TRBV29-1
j_call: TRBJ1-5
d_call: TRBD1

cdr3_aa: CASSYSLTVRETQYF
cdr3_nt: TGTGCCAGCAGTTACTCCCTGACAGTTAGAGAGACCCAGTACTTC
cdr3_length: 15
clone_size: .
v_call: TRBV6-5
j_call: TRBJ2-5
d_call: .

cdr3_aa: CASSSTGGGAFF
cdr3_nt: TGTGCCAGCAGCTCAACAGGGGGTGGGGCTTTCTTT
cdr3_length: 12
clone_size: .
v_call: TRBV5-6
j_call: TRBJ1-1
d_call: TRBD1

cdr3_aa: CASRGRGDTEAFF
cdr3_nt: TGTGCCAGCAGGGGAAGGGGCGACACTGAAGCTTTCTTT
cdr3_length: 13
clone_size: .
v_call: TRBV27
j_call: TRBJ1-1
d_call: .

cdr3_aa: CASSLARTGELFF
cdr3_nt: TGTGCCAGCAGCTTAGCGCGCACCGGGGAGCTGTTTTTT
cdr3_length: 13
clone_size: .
v_call: TRBV11-3
j_call: TRBJ2-2
d_call: .

cdr3_aa: CASSLGRDTYEQYF
cdr3_nt: TGCGCCAGCAGCTTGGGTAGGGACACCTACGAGCAGTACTTC
cdr3_length: 14
clone_size: .
v_call: TRBV5-1
j_call: TRBJ2-7
d_call: .

cdr3_aa: CASSLDVVDTEAFF
cdr3_nt: TGCGCCAGCAGCTTGGATGTAGTAGACACTGAAGCTTTCTTT
cdr3_length: 14
clone_size: .
v_call: TRBV5-1
j_call: TRBJ1-1
d_call: .

cdr3_aa: CASSGTTPEAFF
cdr3_nt: TGTGCCAGCAGTGGGACAACTCCTGAAGCTTTCTTT
cdr3_length: 12
clone_size: .
v_call: TRBV6-1
j_call: TRBJ1-1
d_call: .

cdr3_aa: CASSGGKGLAGGAYEQYF
cdr3_nt: TGTGCCAGCAGTGGAGGCAAAGGACTAGCGGGAGGTGCCTACGAGCAGTACTTC
cdr3_length: 18
clone_size: few
v_call: TRBV6-1
j_call: TRBJ2-7
d_call: TRBD2